The 17 T cell receptor beta chains presented below share a single source sample, sequenced in a study of blood T cell repertoires in COVID-19. Some clones are missing from TCRdb's copy, which holds only in-frame ones; the method was immunoSEQ multiplex PCR. The table shows around 150,000 clones, with over 70% occurring only once. Specimen: peripheral blood. These receptor sequences come from a man between 60 and 75 years old with active or convalescent COVID-19.

The rearrangement links TRBV6-1 to TRBJ2-2, with 14 bases fitting TRBD2. Trimming cost V 1 base and J 2 bases; bases outside gene matches: 6. CDR1 and CDR2 (germline): MNHNS, SASEGT. The CDR3 has 19 residues. This CDR3 reads CASSEEGGLAGVNTGELFF. Here the CDR3 DNA reads TGTGCCAGCAGTGAAGAGGGGGGACTAGCGGGAGTTAACACCGGGGAGCTGTTTTTT.

There are many counts of this clone. The chain recombines TRBV5-1 with TRBJ2-3, with a tentative D call TRBD2 (6 bases). CDR1 and CDR2 from the germline V gene are SGHRS and YFSETQ. This CDR3 has 14 amino acids. Trimming stripped 0 bases from V and 3 bases from J, with 8 bases between. CDR3 protein: CASSLAGVTDTQYF. Here the CDR3 DNA reads TGCGCCAGCAGCTTGGCGGGAGTAACAGATACGCAGTATTTT.

The CDR3 loop is CSVSGQGTRFTEAFF. The DNA of the CDR3 is TGCAGCGTTAGCGGACAGGGGACCCGGTTCACTGAAGCTTTCTTT. V and J are TRBV29-1 and TRBJ1-1; 9 bases are shared with TRBD1. Germline trimming cut 5 bases from V and 4 bases from J; bases unmatched to any gene: 11. Per the germline V gene, CDR1 is SQVTM and CDR2 is ANQGSEA. The CDR3 is 15 residues long.

The genes are TRBV28 and TRBJ2-1; 8 nucleotides align to TRBD2. Germline loops: CDR1 MDHEN, CDR2 SYDVKM. CDR3 length: 15 amino acids. V gave up 6 bases and J gave up 7 bases; unmatched junction bases: 11. Written as DNA, the CDR3 is TGTGCCAGCAGATCTAGCGGGTTCAGTCGGAATGAGCAGTTCTTC. Its protein is CASRSSGFSRNEQFF. Supplemented by reference TRBV28 and TRBJ2-1, the full variable domain reads DVKVTQSSRYLVKRTGEKVFLECVQDMDHENMFWYRQDPGLGLRLIYFSYDVKMKEKGDIPEGYSVSREKKERFSLILESASTNQTSMYLCASRSSGFSRNEQFFGPGTRLTVL.

This clone has more than one count but fewer than ten. The chain employs TRBV6-5 and TRBJ2-2; 13 bases align to TRBD2. CDR3 length: 16 residues. V was clipped by 4 bases and J by 7 bases; unmatched bases: 6. Germline values: CDR1 MNHEY, CDR2 SVGAGI. The CDR3 DNA sequence: TGTGCCAGCAGTTTCGGACTAGCGGGAGATTACGGGGAGCTGTTTTTT. Amino acid sequence: CASSFGLAGDYGELFF.

The chain carries TRBV18 and TRBJ1-4, with a possible D match to TRBD1 (6 bases). Trimming stripped 5 bases from V and 5 bases from J, with 9 bases between. Germline loops: CDR1 KGHSH, CDR2 LQKENI. This CDR3 region has 13 residues. The CDR3 DNA reads as TGTGCCAGCTCAGGGGGCAGCAATGAAAAACTGTTTTTT. Translating it yields CASSGGSNEKLFF. Full variable domain (remainder filled in from reference TRBV18 and TRBJ1-4): NAGVMQNPRHLVRRRGQEARLRCSPMKGHSHVYWYRQLPEEGLKFMVYLQKENIIDESGMPKERFSAEFPKEGPSILRIQQVVRGDSAAYFCASSGGSNEKLFFGSGTQLSVL.

The chain has TRBV5-5 and TRBJ1-6; 9 nucleotides line up with TRBD1. This CDR3 spans 16 amino acids. Germline V gene sequence: CDR1 SGHKS, CDR2 YYEKEE (reference sequence). Germline trimming cut 3 bases from V and 5 bases from J; bases unmatched to any gene: 6. Here the CDR3 reads CASSSRTGVDNSPLHF. The CDR3 DNA follows: TGTGCCAGCAGCTCCCGGACAGGGGTAGATAATTCACCCCTCCACTTT.

The J gene is TRBJ1-5, the V gene TRBV7-9; the match to TRBD1 covers 9 bases. Germline-derived CDR1 and CDR2 are SEHNR and FQNEAQ (reference sequence). The CDR3 spans 15 residues. V lost 5 bases to trimming and J lost 4 bases; unmatched junction nucleotides: 6. The CDR3 region is CASSAGTGQNQPQHF. CDR3 sequence (DNA): TGTGCCAGCAGCGCCGGGACAGGGCAGAATCAGCCCCAGCATTTT.

The rearrangement joins TRBV5-4 to TRBJ2-5; TRBD1 might be the D (7 bases). Germline lookup yields CDR1 SGHNT and CDR2 YYREEE (reference sequence). Between the trimmed V and J ends, which lost 4 bases and 5 bases, there was a span of 21 bases. The CDR3 extends over 16 amino acids. The CDR3 loop reads CASSPGGQSFGETQYF. CDR3 nucleotide sequence: TGTGCCAGCAGCCCCGGGGGACAGTCGTTCGGGGAGACCCAGTACTTC. The full variable domain, its missing parts supplied by reference TRBV5-4 and TRBJ2-5, is ETGVTQSPTHLIKTRGQQVTLRCSSQSGHNTVSWYQQALGQGPQFIFQYYREEENGRGNFPPRFSGLQFPNYSSELNVNALELDDSALYLCASSPGGQSFGETQYFGPGTRLLVL.

This clone appeared once. The rearrangement joins TRBV10-3 to TRBJ1-2; 7 positions match TRBD1. V lost 10 bases to trimming and J lost 6 bases; unmatched junction nucleotides: 11. In germline, CDR1 is ENHRY, CDR2 SYGVKD. CDR3 length: 13 residues. The CDR3 DNA follows: TGTGCCACCCCCCACAGGGGAGGAAATGGCTACACCTTC. Translated: CATPHRGGNGYTF.

The chain joins TRBV7-6 to TRBJ1-3, with D unclear. Trimming shortened V by 6 bases and J by 0 bases, and 18 bases separated the two germline ends. CDR3 length: 17 amino acids. CDR1 is SGHVS, CDR2 FNYEAQ, per germline. The CDR3 DNA sequence: TGTGCCAGCAGACTTACTCCGGGTCTGAGCTCTGGAAACACCATATATTTT. This encodes CASRLTPGLSSGNTIYF.

The CDR3 nucleotides are TGTGCCAGTAGTATCAGTGGATTGGGGACAGGGAGCTACGAGCAGTACTTC. This translates into CASSISGLGTGSYEQYF. V usage is TRBV19 and J usage is TRBJ2-7, with 9 bases fitting TRBD1. Germline V lookup: CDR1 LNHDA, CDR2 SQIVND (reference sequence). Germline trimming cut 3 bases from V and 3 bases from J; bases unmatched to any gene: 12. This CDR3 has 17 residues.

This clone was counted only a few times. CDR3 residues: CASSFSGGGSPLHF. Written as DNA, the CDR3 is TGTGCCAGCAGCTTTTCAGGGGGCGGTTCACCCCTCCACTTT. The V gene is TRBV5-6, the J gene TRBJ1-6, with TRBD1 identical over 8 bases. CDR1 is SGHDT and CDR2 is YYEEEE in the germline V gene. The CDR3 has 14 residues. Unmatched junction bases numbered 4, after V lost 2 bases and J lost 9 bases.

The chain couples TRBV9 to TRBJ2-3, with TRBD1 matching over 8 bases. This CDR3 has 15 amino acids. Germline assignment: CDR1 SGDLS and CDR2 YYNGEE. V gave up 0 bases and J gave up 1 base; unmatched junction bases: 1. The CDR3 DNA reads TGTGCCAGCAGCGTAGTGACAGGGGGCACAGATACGCAGTATTTT. It specifies CASSVVTGGTDTQYF.

This clone was seen a handful of times. This sequence joins TRBV20-1 and TRBJ1-1, with a tentative D call TRBD1 (6 bases). The CDR3 has 12 amino acids. Trimming pared 3 bases from V and 7 bases from J, leaving 12 bases between. Per germline, CDR1 DFQATT and CDR2 SNEGSKA (reference sequence). CDR3 residues: CSASSGVGEAFF. The CDR3 DNA reads as TGCAGTGCTAGTTCAGGGGTTGGTGAAGCTTTCTTT.

V is TRBV3-1 (or the pseudogene TRBV3-2) and J is TRBJ1-1; TRBD1 agrees at 10 bases. The CDR3 totals 16 residues. The V gene's germline CDR1 is LGHDT and CDR2 YNNKEL (reference sequence). Trimming took 4 bases from V and 0 from J; bases not matched to a gene: 5. In nucleotides, the CDR3 is TGTGCCAGCAGCCCAGGGACAGGGGCAATGAACACTGAAGCTTTCTTT. Its translation: CASSPGTGAMNTEAFF.

The V call is TRBV7-3, the J call TRBJ2-7; 7 nucleotides align to TRBD2. This CDR3 has 14 residues. Germline V gives CDR1 SGHTA, CDR2 FQGTGA. V dropped 5 bases and J dropped 4; count of bases not matched to a gene: 8. The CDR3 DNA is TGTGCCAGCAGCCTCGGCGGGAGTAGGTACGAGCAGTACTTC. Translated: CASSLGGSRYEQYF.